One sample yielded the 31 T cell receptor beta chains listed below, sequenced in a study of T cell responses to AZD1222 COVID-19 vaccine. Clones were sequenced by immunoSEQ multiplex PCR, and TCRdb holds only the in-frame ones, with some missing. Of about 77,000 clones listed, about 92% are singletons. The source was peripheral blood, collected 28 days after the second AZD1222 dose. Receptor source: an adult who received the AZD1222 COVID-19 vaccine.

The rearrangement links TRBV27 to TRBJ2-7; the D call may be TRBD1 or TRBD2 (5 bases each). CDR1 and CDR2 from the germline V gene are MNHEY and SMNVEV (reference sequence). The CDR3 loop spans 15 amino acids. Trimming pared 2 bases from V and 3 bases from J, leaving 14 bases between. DNA for the CDR3: TGTGCCAGCAGTTTACAAGGGACCTACCTCTACGAGCAGTACTTC. Residues: CASSLQGTYLYEQYF.

This chain uses TRBV2 with TRBJ2-2; TRBD2 agrees at 10 bases. The ends lost 9 bases at V and 5 bases at J; junction bases unmatched: 12. CDR3 length: 16 residues. Germline V gene sequence: CDR1 SNHLY, CDR2 FYNNEI. The CDR3 sequence is CARGGASGRKTGELFF. The CDR3 bases are TGTGCCAGAGGGGGTGCTAGCGGGAGAAAAACCGGGGAGCTGTTTTTT. The complete variable domain, with remaining parts taken from reference TRBV2 and TRBJ2-2, reads EPEVTQTPSHQVTQMGQEVILRCVPISNHLYFYWYRQILGQKVEFLVSFYNNEISEKSEIFDDQFSVERPDGSNFTLKIRSTKLEDSAMYFCARGGASGRKTGELFFGEGSRLTVL.

The chain is built from TRBV27 and TRBJ2-2; no clear D gene. CDR3 length: 13 amino acids. CDR1 is MNHEY and CDR2 is SMNVEV in the germline V gene (reference sequence). V was shortened by 5 bases and J by 8 bases, with 12 bases between the two germline ends. This CDR3 reads CASSRKRSGELFF. The CDR3 bases are TGTGCCAGCAGTCGTAAACGTAGTGGGGAGCTGTTTTTT.

This clone was detected a few times. The chain links TRBV7-8 to TRBJ2-2, with D unresolved. V lost 5 bases and J lost 1, with 5 bases in between. This CDR3 is built from 13 residues. In germline, CDR1 is SGHVS, CDR2 FQNEAQ. Here the CDR3 reads CASSIQNTGELFF. In DNA form, the CDR3 reads TGTGCCAGCAGCATACAGAACACCGGGGAGCTGTTTTTT.

In its sample, this clone was seen a few times. The gene calls are TRBV7-9 and TRBJ2-7, with a possible D match to TRBD2 (6 bases). CDR3 length: 14 residues. Germline V gives CDR1 SEHNR, CDR2 FQNEAQ (reference sequence). V was shortened by 6 bases and J by 2 bases, with 14 bases between the two germline ends. The CDR3 spells CASSKGSGPYEQYF. The CDR3 DNA follows: TGTGCCAGCAGTAAAGGTAGCGGCCCCTACGAGCAGTACTTC.

The chain employs TRBV7-3 and TRBJ2-7, with a weak D call TRBD1 (5 bases). This CDR3 comprises 14 residues. CDR1 SGHTA and CDR2 FQGTGA come from the germline V gene. The V end lost 1 base, the J end lost 6 bases, and 13 bases lay between the germline ends. CDR3 loop: CASSLNSQGSEQYF. In DNA form, the CDR3 reads TGTGCCAGCAGCTTAAATTCGCAGGGCTCCGAGCAGTACTTC.

The rearrangement uses TRBV11-3 and TRBJ2-2; 7 bases align to TRBD1. This CDR3 comprises 15 residues. Trimming removed 3 bases from V and 4 bases from J; junction bases left unmatched: 5. The germline gives CDR1 SGHNT, CDR2 YENEEA. In DNA, the CDR3 is TGTGCCAGCAGCTTGGGACAGCGGACCACCGGGGAGCTGTTTTTT. This sequence encodes CASSLGQRTTGELFF.

The chain couples TRBV2 to TRBJ2-1; D remains ambiguous. Deletions cut 4 bases from V and 7 bases from J, with 8 bases between. The CDR3 covers 12 residues. CDR1 and CDR2 from the germline V gene are SNHLY and FYNNEI. This chain's CDR3 is CASSVRLNEQFF. For the CDR3, the DNA is TGTGCCAGCAGTGTCCGACTTAATGAGCAGTTCTTC.

This chain joins TRBV7-8 and TRBJ1-6; tentatively, D is TRBD1 (6 bases). In germline, CDR1 is SGHVS, CDR2 FQNEAQ. The length of the CDR3 is 18 residues. Trimming removed 5 bases at V and 8 bases at J, with 25 bases between. CDR3 sequence: CASSIQPWDIGADSPLHF. DNA for the CDR3: TGTGCCAGCAGCATCCAACCTTGGGACATCGGGGCTGATTCACCCCTCCACTTT.

This rearrangement joins TRBV14 to TRBJ2-7; D not resolved. This CDR3 region has 13 residues. Germline V gives CDR1 SGHDN, CDR2 FVKESK. The V and J ends lost 1 base and 3 bases respectively, with 7 bases between them. The CDR3 is CASSQGADYEQYF. The CDR3 region has the DNA TGTGCCAGCAGCCAAGGGGCCGACTACGAGCAGTACTTC.

This chain links TRBV6-5 with TRBJ1-2, with D perhaps TRBD1 (5 bases). Germline CDR1 is MNHEY and CDR2 is SVGAGI. V was trimmed by 0 bases and J by 4 bases, leaving 12 bases between them. The CDR3 extends over 15 amino acids. CDR3 sequence reads: CASSYSGGRSYGYTF. CDR3 DNA: TGTGCCAGCAGTTACTCGGGGGGTAGGAGCTATGGCTACACCTTC.

The CDR3 bases are TGCGCCAGCAGCTTTTTAGAGGCGCCCGGGGAGCTGTTTTTT. Its protein is CASSFLEAPGELFF. The chain uses TRBV5-1 and TRBJ2-2; D ambiguous. V was pared by 2 bases and J by 6 bases, with 11 bases between. Germline CDR1 reads SGHRS; CDR2 reads YFSETQ. The CDR3 runs 14 residues.

This rearrangement joins TRBV19 to TRBJ1-5; perhaps TRBD1 as D (5 bases). V was shortened by 4 bases and J by 4 bases, with 17 bases between the two germline ends. CDR3 size: 16 residues. Germline CDR1 and CDR2: LNHDA and SQIVND (reference sequence). CDR3 DNA: TGTGCCAGTAGTACTCTAGCCGGGACCCGTAATCAGCCCCAGCATTTT. Translating gives CASSTLAGTRNQPQHF.

The chain links TRBV6-1 to TRBJ2-7, with D perhaps given as TRBD1 or TRBD2 (5 bases each). Germline V lookup: CDR1 MNHNS, CDR2 SASEGT. The length of the CDR3 is 15 residues. V was shortened by 3 bases and J by 1 base, with 13 bases between the two germline ends. CDR3: CASSDMGESSYEQYF. The DNA for the CDR3 is TGTGCCAGCAGTGATATGGGGGAGTCTTCCTACGAGCAGTACTTC.

The V gene is TRBV6-5, the J gene TRBJ2-6; D not resolved. V lost 2 bases and J lost 4, with 12 bases in between. The CDR3 contains 16 residues. CDR1 MNHEY and CDR2 SVGAGI come from the germline V gene. CDR3 protein: CASSYDLNWGANVLTF. CDR3 sequence (DNA): TGTGCCAGCAGTTACGATCTGAACTGGGGGGCCAACGTCCTGACTTTC.

This chain uses TRBV28 with TRBJ2-4, with TRBD2 matching over 8 bases. Germline V CDR1 and CDR2: MDHEN, SYDVKM. CDR3 size: 15 residues. Losses at the gene ends were 6 bases for V and 8 bases for J; bases not matched to a gene: 12. CDR3 loop: CASSLGDSGIDIQYF. CDR3 sequence (DNA): TGTGCCAGCAGCCTAGGTGATAGCGGGATTGACATTCAGTACTTC.

This rearrangement joins TRBV5-4 to TRBJ2-2, with 10 bases matching TRBD1. V was clipped by 4 bases and J by 5 bases; unmatched bases: 8. The CDR3 covers 16 residues. The germline V gene has CDR1 SGHNT and CDR2 YYREEE (reference sequence). CDR3 coding DNA: TGTGCCAGCAGCGTTACGGGACAGGGGAAAACCGGGGAGCTGTTTTTT. Amino acids: CASSVTGQGKTGELFF.

This clone has more than one count but fewer than ten. CDR3 bases: TGTGCCAGTAGTGGGGCCAGGTTTTCGAACACCGGGGAGCTGTTTTTT. It codes for CASSGARFSNTGELFF. The chain has TRBV19 and TRBJ2-2; maybe TRBD1 (5 bases). Trimming removed 5 bases from V and 0 bases from J, with 13 bases in between. The CDR3 consists of 16 residues. Germline CDR1 is LNHDA and CDR2 is SQIVND (reference sequence).

The chain couples TRBV5-6 to TRBJ1-2, with D unresolved. Trimming took 4 bases from V and 8 from J, leaving 21 bases between them. Per the germline V gene, CDR1 is SGHDT and CDR2 is YYEEEE. CDR3 length: 15 amino acids. The CDR3 loop reads CASSPLGDLVQGYTF. The CDR3 region has the DNA TGTGCCAGCAGCCCCCTGGGAGATCTGGTACAGGGCTACACCTTC.

The chain combines TRBV6-6 with TRBJ2-2; 9 bases align to TRBD2. Germline CDR1 and CDR2: MNHNY and SVGAGI (reference sequence). This CDR3 comprises 15 residues. V was pared by 5 bases and J by 5 bases, with 6 bases of the junction left unmatched. This chain's CDR3 is CASSRSGSETGELFF. Written as DNA, the CDR3 is TGTGCCAGCAGTCGTAGCGGGAGCGAAACCGGGGAGCTGTTTTTT.

The chain carries TRBV6-5 and TRBJ2-2; D gene ambiguous. The CDR3 consists of 15 residues. V lost 5 bases and J lost 1, with 11 bases in between. CDR1 is MNHEY, CDR2 SVGAGI, per germline. The CDR3 is CASSPARQNTGELFF. In nucleotides, the CDR3 is TGTGCCAGCAGTCCAGCGAGGCAGAACACCGGGGAGCTGTTTTTT.

The genes are TRBV29-1 and TRBJ2-7; 9 bases map to TRBD2. Trimming took 4 bases from V and 3 from J; bases not matched to a gene: 7. Germline CDR1 and CDR2: SQVTM and ANQGSEA. The CDR3 is 14 residues long. CDR3 sequence reads: CSVAQLAGVYEQYF. The CDR3 nucleotides read TGCAGCGTTGCCCAACTAGCGGGCGTCTACGAGCAGTACTTC.

V and J are TRBV10-3 and TRBJ1-2; tentative D call: TRBD1 (5 bases). There are 15 residues in the CDR3. Germline CDR1 reads ENHRY; CDR2 reads SYGVKD. Between the trimmed V and J ends, which lost 0 bases and 4 bases, there was a span of 12 bases. CDR3 coding DNA: TGTGCCATCAGTGAGTCGCGGGGCAGCTTCTATGGCTACACCTTC. As protein: CAISESRGSFYGYTF.

This rearrangement joins TRBV5-1 to TRBJ1-2; D may be TRBD1 (6 bases). The CDR3 is 15 residues long. V lost 0 bases and J lost 5, with 14 bases in between. The germline CDR1 and CDR2 sequences are SGHRS and YFSETQ. CDR3 DNA sequence: TGCGCCAGCAGCTTGGGAGTTTCAGGGGCGTATGGCTACACCTTC. It codes for CASSLGVSGAYGYTF.

This clone was recorded once. Its ends do not fully match the called genes, so a read error is possible. This sequence joins TRBV29-1 and TRBJ2-2, with D possibly matching TRBD1 (6 bases). The CDR3 extends over 13 amino acids. CDR1 is SQVTM and CDR2 is ANQGSEA in the germline V gene. In nucleotides, the CDR3 is TGCAGCGGTGAAACAGGGTACACCGGGGAGCTGTTTTTT. It specifies CSGETGYTGELFF.

V gene TRBV28 combines with J gene TRBJ2-2, with D possibly called TRBD1 or TRBD2 (5 bases each). In germline, CDR1 is MDHEN, CDR2 SYDVKM. Trimming took 5 bases from V and 5 from J, leaving 21 bases between them. The CDR3 has 17 amino acids. CDR3 coding DNA: TGTGCCAGCAGTATAACCCCCCGGGGCAAAGCGACCGGGGAGCTGTTTTTT. It encodes CASSITPRGKATGELFF.

The chain is built from TRBV11-3 and TRBJ2-5; D is uncertain. The germline CDR1 and CDR2 sequences are SGHNT and YENEEA. Between the trimmed V and J ends, which lost 4 bases and 2 bases, there was a span of 8 bases. This CDR3 has 13 residues. The chain's CDR3 is CASSWSRQETQYF. The CDR3 bases are TGTGCCAGCAGCTGGTCCAGACAAGAGACCCAGTACTTC. The full variable domain, in which reference TRBV11-3 and TRBJ2-5 provide the parts outside the CDR3, is EAGVVQSPRYKIIEKKQPVAFWCNPISGHNTLYWYLQNLGQGPELLIRYENEEAVDDSQLPKDRFSAERLKGVDSTLKIQPAELGDSAVYLCASSWSRQETQYFGPGTRLLVL.

The DNA for the CDR3 is TGTGCCTGGAGTGTACCCGGCGGGTCTTATGAGCAGTTCTTC. It translates to CAWSVPGGSYEQFF. The J gene is TRBJ2-1, the V gene TRBV30; a possible D gene is TRBD2 (5 bases). Trimming took off 0 bases at V and 8 bases at J, with 14 bases between the two ends. The CDR3 spans 14 residues. The germline V gene has CDR1 GTSNPN and CDR2 SVGIG (reference sequence).

The chain carries TRBV9 and TRBJ2-5, with D possibly matching TRBD2 (6 bases). The CDR3 spans 19 residues. Germline V gene data show CDR1 as SGDLS and CDR2 as YYNGEE. Trimming left V 4 bases short and J 4 bases short, with 29 bases between. CDR3 amino acids: CASSPRRSSGGEFRETQYF. In nucleotides, the CDR3 is TGTGCCAGCAGCCCCCGTAGGAGTAGCGGAGGGGAGTTTAGAGAGACCCAGTACTTC. The entire variable domain, with the rest obtained from reference TRBV9 and TRBJ2-5, is as follows: DSGVTQTPKHLITATGQRVTLRCSPRSGDLSVYWYQQSLDQGLQFLIQYYNGEERAKGNILERFSAQQFPDLHSELNLSSLELGDSALYFCASSPRRSSGGEFRETQYFGPGTRLLVL.

The chain couples TRBV27 to TRBJ1-2, with 12 bases aligning to TRBD1. The junction had 7 bases not matched to a gene; V was cut back by 5 bases and J by 6 bases. The CDR3 contains 15 residues. CDR1 is MNHEY and CDR2 is SMNVEV in the germline V gene (reference sequence). Here the CDR3 DNA reads TGTGCCAGCAGTCCCGGGACAGGGGGCAAGGATGGCTACACCTTC. This translates into CASSPGTGGKDGYTF.

V and J are TRBV5-1 and TRBJ1-1; D gene ambiguous. Germline loops: CDR1 SGHRS, CDR2 YFSETQ. The CDR3 consists of 15 residues. V dropped 4 bases and J dropped 0 bases, with 13 bases sitting between them. CDR3: CASSMSSSVNTEAFF. Here the CDR3 DNA reads TGCGCCAGCAGCATGTCCTCAAGCGTGAACACTGAAGCTTTCTTT.